These 10 T cell receptor beta chains share one sample of origin, sequenced in a study of identical twins. TCRdb independently ran MiXCR on the 5' RACE reads; one entry per CDR3 protein. The profile shows nearly 900,000 distinct CDR3 sequences, around 12% of them singletons. This sample also belongs to another study, concerning yellow fever vaccine responses in identical twins.

The sample was PBMCs. The origin of the receptors is a woman younger than 30 in good health.

V and J are TRBV29-1 and TRBJ1-2; 7 nucleotides agree with TRBD1. CDR1 and CDR2 from the germline V gene are SQVTM and ANQGSEA. The trim removed 0 bases at V and 8 bases at J, leaving 9 bases unmatched. CDR3 length: 14 amino acids. CDR3 sequence (DNA): TGCAGCGTTGAAGACAACGAGGGAGGGGGCGGCTACACCTTC. This codes for CSVEDNEGGGGYTF.

CDR3 region: CASSGQRGGRTDTQYF. CDR3 bases: TGCGCCAGCAGTGGGCAACGGGGGGGCCGCACAGATACGCAGTATTTT. This chain links TRBV10-2 with TRBJ2-3; 8 bases align to TRBD2. This CDR3 region has 16 residues. The junction had 7 bases not matched to a gene; V was cut back by 4 bases and J by 1 base. The V gene's germline CDR1 is WSHSY and CDR2 SAAADI.

In its sample, this clonotype was seen a few times. The J gene is TRBJ2-7, the V gene TRBV20-1, with D perhaps assigned TRBD1 or TRBD2 (5 bases each). Germline CDR1 is DFQATT and CDR2 is SNEGSKA (reference sequence). The CDR3 extends over 13 amino acids. V lost 5 bases and J 1 base, leaving 12 bases between the germline ends. The CDR3 reads CSARDRESYEQYV. Here the CDR3 DNA reads TGCAGTGCTCGGGACCGGGAATCCTACGAGCAGTACGTC.

V usage is TRBV20-1 and J usage is TRBJ2-3, with D hard to call. CDR1 DFQATT and CDR2 SNEGSKA come from the germline V gene (reference sequence). CDR3 size: 16 residues. The V end was cut by 5 bases, the J end by 0 bases, with 18 bases between. The CDR3 reads CSAPQPGSLSTDTQYF. The CDR3 DNA is TGCAGTGCTCCCCAGCCCGGTTCGCTGAGCACAGATACGCAGTATTTT.

This clonotype was observed at least ten times. V gene TRBV12-3 or TRBV12-4 combines with J gene TRBJ2-2, with D perhaps given as TRBD1 or TRBD2 (6 bases each). The V and J ends lost 3 bases and 4 bases respectively, with 9 bases between them. This CDR3 has 14 residues. Here the CDR3 DNA reads TGTGCCAGCAGTTTGGGGGGCACCACCGGGGAGCTGTTTTTT. Its protein product is CASSLGGTTGELFF.

The CDR3 sequence: CSATQGSNTEAFF. The CDR3 DNA sequence: TGCAGTGCTACCCAGGGGTCGAACACTGAAGCTTTCTTT. The chain employs TRBV20-1 and TRBJ1-1; D might be TRBD1 (6 bases). The germline CDR1 and CDR2 sequences are DFQATT and SNEGSKA (reference sequence). Trimming removed 4 bases at V and 1 base at J, with 10 bases between. This CDR3 has 13 amino acids.

This chain uses TRBV28 with TRBJ2-3; perhaps TRBD2 as D (5 bases). The germline V gene has CDR1 MDHEN and CDR2 SYDVKM. The CDR3 length is 21 residues. The V end was cut by 7 bases, the J end by 3 bases, with 35 bases between. In DNA form, the CDR3 reads TGTGCCAGCAACTTAGGTGTGAGAAAAAGGTACAGCGGTCGGTTTACAGATACGCAGTATTTT. Protein sequence: CASNLGVRKRYSGRFTDTQYF. The whole variable domain, remainder taken from reference TRBV28 and TRBJ2-3, is DVKVTQSSRYLVKRTGEKVFLECVQDMDHENMFWYRQDPGLGLRLIYFSYDVKMKEKGDIPEGYSVSREKKERFSLILESASTNQTSMYLCASNLGVRKRYSGRFTDTQYFGPGTRLTVL.

The chain joins TRBV2 to TRBJ2-1; 8 bases line up with TRBD2. This CDR3 is built from 19 residues. The V segment lost 1 base and the J segment 1 base; nucleotides outside the gene matches: 12. Germline V lookup: CDR1 SNHLY, CDR2 FYNNEI. The CDR3 here is CASSEDWAARGGSYNEQFF. For the CDR3, the DNA is TGTGCCAGCAGTGAAGATTGGGCGGCCCGGGGGGGGTCCTACAATGAGCAGTTCTTC.

The chain carries TRBV20-1 and TRBJ2-7; D unresolved. Germline CDR1 and CDR2: DFQATT and SNEGSKA (reference sequence). The CDR3 consists of 14 residues. The V end was cut by 8 bases, the J end by 6 bases, with 23 bases between. The DNA of the CDR3 is TGCAGTCCCAGGTCCCAGTCCCAGACTTCCGAGCAGTACGTC. The encoded protein is CSPRSQSQTSEQYV.

This clonotype was seen more than once but under ten times. The chain joins TRBV5-1 to TRBJ2-5; TRBD1 might be the D (5 bases). V was pared by 4 bases and J by 2 bases, with 12 bases between. Germline values: CDR1 SGHRS, CDR2 YFSETQ. The CDR3 has 14 amino acids. The CDR3 reads CASSVQGKQETQYF. The CDR3 coding sequence is TGCGCCAGCAGCGTGCAGGGAAAACAAGAGACCCAGTACTTC.